This is a list of T cell receptor beta chains from one sample in a study of T cells in Graves' hyperthyroidism and ophthalmopathy. TCRdb independently ran MiXCR on the multiplex PCR reads; one entry per CDR3 protein. The repertoire holds about 300,000 distinct CDR3 sequences, with over 15% as singletons. The specimen was blood. These receptors were collected from a man aged 30 to 39 with Graves' hyperthyroidism. Each CDR3 is given with its conserved first and last residue. Fields, in order: J gene, V gene, D gene, clone size, CDR3 DNA, CDR3 protein. The D gene is left open where the match is weak. Clone size appears in some rows only: once, few, many, or a class for an expanded clone.

>TRBJ2-1|TRBV6-5|NA|few
TGTGCCAGCAGTTACTCGGGGAGGACGAATGAGCAGTTCTTC
CASSYSGRTNEQFF
>TRBJ2-1|TRBV5-1|TRBD2|many
TGCGCCAGCAGACAGAACCCGGGACTAGCGGAGAGTCTTGAGCAGTTCTTC
CASRQNPGLAESLEQFF
>TRBJ2-7|TRBV2|NA|NA
TGTGCCTTCAGCAACCCGGGGGTTTCAGGGGAGCAGTACTTC
CAFSNPGVSGEQYF
>TRBJ2-7|TRBV10-3|NA|many
TGTGCCATCAGGGGGACGAGCTCCTACGAGCAGTACTTC
CAIRGTSSYEQYF
>TRBJ2-7|TRBV11-2|NA|many
TGTGCCAGCAGCTTAACGGCGGAGCTGCAGTACTTC
CASSLTAELQYF
>TRBJ1-5|TRBV28|NA|many
TGTGCCAGCAGTCCTGGAGGTACCGGTCAGCCCCAGCATTTT
CASSPGGTGQPQHF
>TRBJ2-7|TRBV5-1|NA|many
TGCGCCAGCAGCTTTAATCCCAGTTCCTACGAGCAGTACTTC
CASSFNPSSYEQYF
>TRBJ2-7|TRBV9|NA|NA
TGTGCCAGCAGCACCTCGGACAGCTACGAGCAGTACTTC
CASSTSDSYEQYF
>TRBJ2-1|TRBV27|NA|many
TGTGCCAGCAGTTCATGGGGGAGCTCCTACAATGAGCAGTTCTTC
CASSSWGSSYNEQFF
>TRBJ1-1|TRBV7-2|NA|few
TGTGCCAGCAGCTTAGATGGGAAGAACACTGAAGCTTTCTTT
CASSLDGKNTEAFF
>TRBJ2-7|TRBV7-2|TRBD2|many
TGTGCCAGCAGGATAGCGGGGGCCAGCTCCTACGAGCAGTACTTC
CASRIAGASSYEQYF
>TRBJ2-3|TRBV13|NA|many
TGTGCCAGCAGCCGGGGACACTCGCCCGTGTCGCAGTATTTT
CASSRGHSPVSQYF
>TRBJ2-5|TRBV6-2/TRBV6-3|NA|many
TGTGCCAGCAGTTATGGGCCCATAGAGACCCAGTACTTC
CASSYGPIETQYF
>TRBJ1-2|TRBV5-8|TRBD1|NA
TGTGCCAGCAGCTATAGATCGATGACAGGGAACTATGGCTACACCTTC
CASSYRSMTGNYGYTF
>TRBJ2-7|TRBV7-9|TRBD2|NA
TGTGCCAGCCGTAGCGGGAGTGTCTCCTACGAGCAGTACTTC
CASRSGSVSYEQYF
>TRBJ1-2|TRBV25-1|NA|NA
TGTGCCAGCAGTGAAGGATCCACAGGGATTAACTATGGCTACACCTTC
CASSEGSTGINYGYTF
>TRBJ2-4|TRBV7-9|NA|few
TGTGCCAGCAGCCCGGTGGGAGCCTTAGCCAAAAACATTCAGTACTTC
CASSPVGALAKNIQYF
>TRBJ1-6|TRBV18|TRBD1|many
TGTGCCAGCTCACCACCGGCGGGACAGGGGAATTCACCCCTCCACTTT
CASSPPAGQGNSPLHF
>TRBJ2-3|TRBV5-6|TRBD2|few
TGTGCCAGCAGCTTTAGAGCGGGAGGGATAGATACGCAGTATTTT
CASSFRAGGIDTQYF
>TRBJ2-7|TRBV11-1|TRBD2|many
TGTGCCAGCACCCCTCGCGCGGGGGACCCCTACGAGCAGTACTTC
CASTPRAGDPYEQYF
>TRBJ1-1|TRBV5-1|NA|NA
TGCGCCAGCAGCTTAAACTTTGCCAGGGCGGGGGGCGAACGGAACACTGAAGCTTTCTTT
CASSLNFARAGGERNTEAFF
>TRBJ2-7|TRBV29-1|TRBD1|NA
TGCAGCGTGCAACGAGACAGGGAGTTCTACGAGCAGTACTTC
CSVQRDREFYEQYF